This T cell receptor (beta chain) was found in a study of cytomegalovirus exposure and HLA in healthy donors listed by TCRdb under 2017. In the study overall: An earlier analysis of fewer than 750 of the donors reported over 250 Gb of sequence data and some 110 million unique TCR beta sequences obtained from around 180 million T cells. Along with the roughly 700-subject first cohort, a separate validation cohort of some 130 different subjects was used. In an earlier analysis of 500 to 650 of the donors, high-throughput TCR beta sequencing was used to judge whether each TCR beta V gene segment behaved as functional or pseudogenic. To predict cytomegalovirus infection status, the study combined high-throughput TCR immunosequencing, statistical association of individual TCRs with disease status, and machine learning. An early release that covered several hundred HLA-typed donors contained around 300 gigabases of sequencing data and around 80 million unique TCR sequences. The study profiled the T cell repertoires of hundreds of subjects by immunosequencing and related them to cytomegalovirus serostatus. Among the approximately 400 genotyped donors, approximately 81% belonged to the genetic ancestry cluster associated with self-reported Caucasian donors. Class I and class II HLA loci were covered by the typing at four-digit resolution. A later analysis re-examined previously published TCR beta repertoires from roughly 720 donors and added high-resolution HLA genotyping to investigate patterns of TCR occurrence. Among several hundred genotyped donors of the cohort, an average of around 250,000 unique TCR beta nucleotide sequences was sequenced per donor, of which about 19% were non-productive. The later analysis used no new phenotypic data to find candidate immune exposures, relying instead on TCR beta sequences and their occurrence across donors. Every discovery cohort repertoire had been produced on one sequencing platform. The number of donors typed differed by locus, with roughly 620-640 for A, B, C, DRB1 and DQB1, more than 500 for DQA1, 600 to 610 for DPA1, and around 450 for DPB1. The study was designed to test whether signatures of past pathogen exposure could be identified by cataloging public T cell receptors. A few DR-DQ haplotypes were treated as single units for association and clustering because of strong linkage in the cohort. Donor age, sex, ethnicity and CMV serostatus were compiled together with the repertoire data. Genome-wide SNP genotypes for about 65% of the 666 donors were used in a later genetic analysis, which treated that subset as a discovery cohort.

With regard to this clone: Its antigen specificity is not known. The record has no base qualities; no much larger clone is one base away.

Reading from cysteine to phenylalanine, the CDR3 counts 18 amino acids. Solely the CDR3 DNA is kept, with 54 bases framed from the first base. CDR1 SGHRS and CDR2 YFSETQ were looked up in the germline V gene. V is pruned by 4 bases and J by 1 base, leaving 13 bases of the junction without a gene match. Libraries were prepared through the immunoSEQ multiplex PCR assay. A mixture of 60 forward primers for TCR Vbeta segments and 13 reverse primers for TCR Jbeta segments was used in the multiplex PCR. The CDR3 region of rearranged TCR beta genes was amplified from genomic DNA by a multiplex PCR assay. On the Illumina HiSeq System, the amplified TCR beta libraries were sequenced as 87-base-pair reads. As for the authors' bioinformatics: A later analysis counted about 80 million unique TCR beta chains across the 500 to 850 repertoires, and around 9.9 million of these chains were shared by at least two donors. Raw reads were error-corrected and collapsed into unique sequences by a nearest-neighbor algorithm in which closely related sequences were merged to remove PCR and sequencing errors. To assign V, D and J gene segments, CDR3 sequences were aligned to IMGT reference sequences. For a sequence to be retained, a match of at least six nucleotides to both a V gene segment and a J gene segment was required. A rearrangement counted as productive if the CDR3 had no stop codons and remained in frame with V and J, and every other rearrangement counted as non-productive. Following IMGT convention, CDR3 was defined as the stretch from the second conserved V-encoded cysteine to the conserved J-encoded phenylalanine. In an earlier analysis of roughly 580 of the donors, sequences lacking an unambiguous match to a single V gene segment were excluded. An earlier analysis of 550 to 650 of the donors classified V segments as functional when productive rearrangements were above 56.7% and as segregating when the standard deviation between donors was above 5%. To diagnose cytomegalovirus status from the catalog of TCR beta chain sequences, a statistical classification framework was built. V and J gene assignment, in a later analysis, came from comparing TCR nucleotide sequences with IMGT/GENE-DB human TR gene sequences. The TCRdist pipeline was used in a later analysis to assign CDR3 sequences and most-parsimonious VDJ recombination scenarios. In a later analysis, each TCR beta chain was defined by its CDR3 amino acid sequence together with its V-gene family, and reads lacking a unique V-gene family were excluded. As a way to deal with suspected cross-contamination and a sequencing artifact, a later analysis dropped 500 to 700 nucleotide sequences that were highly shared and had low generation probability. In a later analysis, a clonal expansion index was calculated for each public chain from normalized within-repertoire ranks of inferred template counts. A later analysis computed generation probabilities with a VDJ recombination model fitted to out-of-frame rearrangements, and checked the results against IGoR. Hypergeometric tests were used in a later analysis to score TCR-TCR, TCR-HLA and TCR-CMV co-occurrence, with a repertoire-size bias correction applied to the TCR pairs. False discovery rates were estimated in a later analysis by permuting HLA or CMV assignments 20 times. In a later analysis, co-occurring TCRs were grouped with DBSCAN, and TCRdist sequence similarity was added when clustering was performed within HLA-allele-positive subsets. Co-occurrence clustering excluded repertoires with fewer than 30,000 or more than 120,000 public chains, plus five with anomalous nucleotide sharing. As stored in TCRdb, this immuneACCESS dataset retains in-frame rearrangements with V and J assigned. A fraction of the clones does not appear; measured against another copy, unresolved V genes explain less than half of the discrepancy, and the remainder lacks a known reason. V and J calls and clone size are given by that table; D and trimming were obtained from the DNA. This sample lists more than 200,000 clones; under 90% were detected once. The leading ten clones occupy 1% to 1.5% of the sample.

The cohort was made up of about 670 healthy bone marrow donors. All cohort members were sampled while nominally healthy, although unrecorded immune exposures were likely present. Of the roughly 700 cohort members, around 310 had a positive CMV serostatus and about 350 had a negative one, while no CMV serostatus was recorded for the donor. Every donor gave a peripheral blood sample, and the peripheral blood mononuclear cells from that sample were used for TCR beta sequencing. Genomic DNA extraction from the blood cell samples was performed with the Qiagen DNeasy Blood Extraction Kit. Overall study results and their limits: Several of the top co-occurrence clusters appeared to be linked to parvovirus B19, influenza, CMV and Epstein-Barr virus, according to a later analysis. Broadly in line with IMGT annotations, most TCR beta V segments showed up in productive rearrangements about 87% or about 30% of the time in an earlier analysis of around 550 of the donors. When HLA alleles, especially DR and DQ, strongly co-occurred, attributing TCR associations to individual alleles was difficult. Compared with the roughly 670-donor mean, donors in an Asian-associated ancestry cluster had fewer N-insertions in productive TCRs, according to a later genetic analysis. In a later genetic analysis, a missense DCLRE1C variant was associated with V-gene and J-gene trimming of TCR beta chains, and the association was replicated in an independent cohort. A later analysis found that TCR association rates varied across HLA loci, with DRB1 alleles showing the most associated TCRs and HLA-C alleles the fewest. Immune exposure information for the cohort was limited to CMV serostatus. Some IMGT-functional V segments, including TRBV6-2 and TRBV6-3, could not be distinguished by the 87-base-pair reads and were therefore excluded. It was suggested by the authors that the approach could potentially be generalized to other disease states and immunological phenotypes. The classifier was reported to diagnose cytomegalovirus status with high specificity and sensitivity in both the original cohort and the validation cohort. At a false discovery rate of 0.05, a later analysis linked 15,000 to 20,000 TCR beta sequences to specific HLA alleles. A later analysis found that HLA-associated TCR beta chains were more clonally expanded and had lower generation probabilities than equally common non-associated chains. A further reported finding was that TCR beta sequences accurately predicted the HLA-A and HLA-B alleles for most subjects in the first cohort. Most CMV-associated TCR beta chains appeared to be HLA-restricted in a later analysis, and the HLA associations seemed to be driven largely by CMV exposure. In this cohort, only TCR beta chains were sequenced, and detectable features were limited by the absence of alpha or paired-chain data. Because some donors lacked HLA typing at each locus, the association tests relied only on the typed subset. A total of about 180 TCR beta chains were listed by the study as associated with cytomegalovirus. The presence/absence analyses assumed that sequencing depth was roughly uniform across donors, and that assumption may not be true. A few of the identified cytomegalovirus-associated TCR beta chains were confirmed in vitro to be specific for cytomegalovirus antigens. Seventeen rarely observed V segments, including chromosome 9 orphons, were excluded from the earlier analysis of just under 600 of the donors because counts were too low. Across donors, most TCR sequences were observed very rarely, whereas some public TCRs were present in many individuals. The sequencing pipeline was judged likely to have produced a cluster of highly shared sequence variants as a technical artifact. Linkage disequilibrium might explain the correlated functional status among segregating V segments, but an unknown experimental factor could not be excluded.

The sample taken for sequencing was PBMCs. The clonotype originates from a human donor in good health. The rearrangement combines TRBV5-1 with TRBJ2-7, with 11 middle bases fitting TRBD2. The nucleotide sequence is TGCGCCAGCAGCCTACCCGATCTACTAGCGGGAGTGTCCTACGAGCAGTACTTC. Its coded protein is CASSLPDLLAGVSYEQYF.